The present entry profiles one T cell receptor beta chain with its context. This entry is derived from a study of blood T cell repertoires in COVID-19. Study-level background: COVID-19 samples collected from the United States, Italy and Spain covered acute and convalescent phases. T cells, B-cell-depleted T cells, or PBMCs provided the cDNA or gDNA that served as material.

Profiling relied on immunoSEQ multiplex PCR, and the TCRdb table lists in-frame clones only, not all of them. The table shows approximately 120,000 clones, with over 60% occurring only once. J lost 3 bases, V lost 4 bases, and 7 bases had no gene match. The CDR3 runs to 15 residues. CDR1 is SGDLS, CDR2 YYNGEE, per germline. Sequencing input: peripheral blood. This chain links TRBV9 with TRBJ2-3; TRBD2 aligns across 8 bases. The clonotype comes from a human donor in a cohort sampled during active or convalescent COVID-19. CDR3 region: CASSTRGGRTDTQYF. The CDR3 DNA follows: TGTGCCAGCAGCACCCGGGGGGGCAGGACAGATACGCAGTATTTT.